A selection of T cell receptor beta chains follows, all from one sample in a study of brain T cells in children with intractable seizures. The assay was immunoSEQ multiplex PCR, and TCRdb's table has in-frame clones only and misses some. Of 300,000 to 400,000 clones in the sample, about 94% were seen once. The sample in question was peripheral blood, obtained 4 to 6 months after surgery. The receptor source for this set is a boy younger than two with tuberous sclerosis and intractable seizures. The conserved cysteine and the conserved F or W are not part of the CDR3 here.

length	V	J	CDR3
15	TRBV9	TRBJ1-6	ASSVDHWGGRDSPLH
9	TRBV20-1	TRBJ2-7	SALDTDEQY
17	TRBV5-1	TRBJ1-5	ASSLAMGTDQYSNQPQH
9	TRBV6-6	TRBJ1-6	ASSFNSPLH
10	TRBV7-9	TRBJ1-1	ASSPAGTEAF
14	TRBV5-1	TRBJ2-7	ASSLVAPSLFYEQY
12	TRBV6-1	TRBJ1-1	ASSEIFWGREAF
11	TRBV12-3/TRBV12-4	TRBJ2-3	ASSLESTDTQY
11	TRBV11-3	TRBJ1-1	ASSLQGGTEAF
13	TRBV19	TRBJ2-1	ASTPSGGPYNEQF
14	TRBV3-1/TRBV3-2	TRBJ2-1	ASNKNPTSEDNEQF